The clone carrying this TCR beta chain was counted only a few times. The CDR3 has 13 amino acids. Trimming removed 0 bases from V and 5 bases from J, with 7 bases in between. Germline V CDR1 and CDR2: LNHNV, YYDKDF (reference sequence). Sequencing used immunoSEQ multiplex PCR; TCRdb keeps in-frame clones, though not all of them. The data contain 120,000 or so clones, about 84% of them singletons. This entry is derived from a study of PD-L1 blockade in urothelial cancer. Noted time point: peripheral blood 6 weeks after treatment start. V usage is TRBV15 and J usage is TRBJ1-2, with D hard to call. The sample here was PBMCs, taken around atezolizumab (anti-PD-L1) treatment. The sequence came from a man in his forties or fifties with urothelial cancer. The CDR3 protein is CATSRDLRYGYTF. CDR3 DNA: TGTGCCACCAGCAGAGATTTGCGGTATGGCTACACCTTC.